Shown below are 12 T cell receptor beta chains from a single sample sequenced in a study of T cell changes during pregnancy in multiple sclerosis. Antigens of these TCRs are unknown. Assay: immunoSEQ multiplex PCR; the TCRdb copy retains only in-frame clones and omits some. The data show 450 or so clones, roughly two thirds seen once. Material for sequencing was cultured CD4+ T cells. The receptors derive from a female patient with multiple sclerosis, enrolled in a pregnancy study. Some clones in this sample may be carry-over from other donors' samples.

Details on this clone: Relative to the germline gene, one junction end is altered; a read error may explain this. This chain uses TRBV5-4 with TRBJ2-7; the D gene is possibly TRBD2 (6 bases). CDR3 length: 15 amino acids. Looked up from germline, CDR1 is SGHNT and CDR2 is YYREEE (reference sequence). The CDR3 protein is CASSLRLDSSYEQYF. The CDR3 DNA sequence: TGCGCCAGCAGCCTACGACTAGACAGTTCCTACGAGCAGTACTTC. The variable domain in full, with the rest retrieved from reference TRBV5-4 and TRBJ2-7, is ETGVTQSPTHLIKTRGQQVTLRCSSQSGHNTVSWYQQALGQGPQFIFQYYREEENGRGNFPPRFSGLQFPNYSSELNVNALELDDSALYLCASSLRLDSSYEQYFGPGTRLTVT.

This rearrangement joins TRBV29-1 to TRBJ1-1; 9 bases line up with TRBD1. V dropped 7 bases and J dropped 4; count of bases not matched to a gene: 4. The CDR3 contains 12 residues. In germline, CDR1 is SQVTM, CDR2 ANQGSEA. CDR3 amino acids: CSAHRGLTEAFF. Here the CDR3 DNA reads TGCAGCGCCCACAGGGGGCTCACTGAAGCTTTCTTT. The complete variable domain, with remaining parts taken from reference TRBV29-1 and TRBJ1-1, reads SAVISQKPSRDICQRGTSLTIQCQVDSQVTMMFWYRQQPGQSLTLIATANQGSEATYESGFVIDKFPISRPNLTFSTLTVSNMSPEDSSIYLCSAHRGLTEAFFGQGTRLTVV.

The chain combines TRBV5-1 with TRBJ2-4; 8 bases match TRBD1. J lost 7 bases, V lost 4 bases, and 10 bases had no gene match. Germline CDR1 SGHRS, CDR2 YFSETQ. The CDR3 covers 15 residues. CDR3 DNA sequence: TGCGCCAGCAGCAGTACCCCAGGGGGCGGTAACATTCAGTACTTC. This sequence encodes CASSSTPGGGNIQYF. Variable domain in full (rest from reference TRBV5-1 and TRBJ2-4): KAGVTQTPRYLIKTRGQQVTLSCSPISGHRSVSWYQQTPGQGLQFLFEYFSETQRNKGNFPGRFSGRQFSNSRSEMNVSTLELGDSALYLCASSSTPGGGNIQYFGAGTRLSVL.

The rearrangement links TRBV5-3 to TRBJ2-5; 9 nucleotides match TRBD2. TRBV5-3 is noted as an ORF with a role that remains uncertain. V shed 8 bases, J shed 2 bases, and the junction held 7 bases outside the gene matches. This CDR3 contains 14 residues. CDR3 nucleotide sequence: TGTGCCAGCACCACGACTAGCGGTCAAGAGACCCAGTACTTC. Translation: CASTTTSGQETQYF.

This clone was seen only once. The chain has TRBV7-2 and TRBJ2-2, with D uncertain. The CDR3 totals 14 residues. The germline gives CDR1 SGHTA, CDR2 FQGNSA. V was pared by 1 base and J by 1 base, with 4 bases between. The CDR3, as DNA: TGTGCCAGCAGCTTAGTCGGGAACACCGGGGAGCTGTTTTTT. Its translation: CASSLVGNTGELFF. Filled out from reference TRBV7-2 and TRBJ2-2, the complete variable domain reads GAGVSQSPSNKVTEKGKDVELRCDPISGHTALYWYRQSLGQGLEFLIYFQGNSAPDKSGLPSDRFSAERTGGSVSTLTIQRTQQEDSAVYLCASSLVGNTGELFFGEGSRLTVL.

The genes are TRBV7-2 and TRBJ1-4; D unclear. The germline V gene encodes CDR1 SGHTA and CDR2 FQGNSA. Trimming took 4 bases from V and 3 from J, leaving 15 bases between them. This CDR3 has 16 amino acids. The CDR3 nucleotides are TGTGCCAGCAGCTCCCCTCTGGGTTGGGCTAATGAAAAACTGTTTTTT. It translates to CASSSPLGWANEKLFF.

The chain combines TRBV10-3 with TRBJ1-1; D is ambiguous. The CDR3 sequence is 12 residues long. Between the trimmed V and J ends, which lost 10 bases and 11 bases, there was a span of 20 bases. Germline CDR1 and CDR2: ENHRY and SYGVKD. This CDR3 is CASRLSPLKAFF. The DNA for the CDR3 is TGTGCCAGCAGATTATCCCCATTGAAGGCTTTCTTT.

The chain recombines TRBV1 with TRBJ2-6; the table's D call TRBD2 went unverified against the DNA. TRBV1 is a pseudogene. This CDR3 comprises 18 residues. CDR3 DNA: TGCACCAGCAGTATAGACTGTTGTGCACAAAGTCGGGCCAACGTCCTGACTTTC. Residues: CTSSIDCCAQSRANVLTF.

This rearrangement joins TRBV4-2 to TRBJ2-1; the match to TRBD2 covers 8 bases. Per the germline V gene, CDR1 is LGHNA and CDR2 is YNFKEQ. This CDR3 comprises 15 residues. Unmatched junction bases numbered 7, after V lost 0 bases and J lost 9 bases. CDR3 DNA sequence: TGTGCCAGCAGCCAAGATCGGACTAGCTTCAGTGAGCAGTTCTTC. It encodes CASSQDRTSFSEQFF.

The genes are TRBV5-1 and TRBJ1-3; D gene ambiguous. Trimming removed 0 bases from V and 4 bases from J, with 8 bases in between. Germline values: CDR1 SGHRS, CDR2 YFSETQ. This CDR3 is built from 14 residues. The CDR3: CASSLEGFGNTIYF. In DNA, the CDR3 is TGCGCCAGCAGCTTGGAAGGGTTCGGAAACACCATATATTTT.

The V call is TRBV13, the J call TRBJ1-2; no clear D. The germline gives CDR1 PRHDT, CDR2 FYEKMQ (reference sequence). V was cut by 6 bases and J by 3 bases, with 8 bases left in between. The CDR3 covers 12 residues. The CDR3 region is CASRLLDYGYTF. In DNA, the CDR3 is TGTGCCAGCAGACTTCTAGACTATGGCTACACCTTC.

This clone is labeled hyperexpanded. Here the CDR3 DNA reads TGTGCCAGCAGCTCGCGACTAGCGGGATCACAAGAGACCCAGTACTTC. This codes for CASSSRLAGSQETQYF. The V and J genes are TRBV5-4 and TRBJ2-5, with 11 positions matching TRBD2. This CDR3 has 16 amino acids. Germline CDR1 SGHNT, CDR2 YYREEE (reference sequence). Losses at the gene ends were 3 bases for V and 2 bases for J; bases not matched to a gene: 6.